Following are 24 T cell receptor beta chains from one sample sequenced in a study of blood T cell repertoires in COVID-19. Sequencing was performed with immunoSEQ multiplex PCR; in TCRdb, only in-frame clones are kept and a portion is missing. This table holds 140,000 or so clones, roughly 80% found once. The sample taken for sequencing was peripheral blood. The source of these receptors is a human donor in a cohort sampled during active COVID-19.

This chain joins TRBV30 and TRBJ1-1; D perhaps matches TRBD1 (5 bases). The germline CDR1 and CDR2 sequences are GTSNPN and SVGIG (reference sequence). The CDR3 length is 14 residues. Trimming removed 2 bases at V and 6 bases at J, with 16 bases between. The DNA of the CDR3 is TGTGCCTGGAGTCCCAGGGCCGGGTCGGCTGAAGCTTTCTTT. Its translation: CAWSPRAGSAEAFF.

The chain is built from TRBV6-6 and TRBJ2-7, with 7 bases fitting TRBD1. Germline V gene lookup returns CDR1 MNHNY and CDR2 SVGAGI (reference sequence). The CDR3 is made up of 15 amino acids. V lost 2 bases and J lost 0; bases outside the gene matches: 4. For the CDR3, the DNA is TGTGCCAGCAGTTACCGAGGACAGGTCTCCTACGAGCAGTACTTC. It yields the protein CASSYRGQVSYEQYF.

Concerning this clone: Other DNA variants within this sample encode the same CDR3. Here the CDR3 reads CASSLDRGEQYF. CDR3 nucleotides: TGCGCCAGCAGCCTGGACAGGGGCGAGCAGTACTTC. V is TRBV5-1 and J is TRBJ2-7; 9 bases line up with TRBD1. This CDR3 comprises 12 residues. Germline values: CDR1 SGHRS, CDR2 YFSETQ. V gave up 4 bases and J gave up 6 bases; unmatched junction bases: 2.

V is TRBV30 and J is TRBJ2-2, with 14 bases aligning to TRBD2. V shed 2 bases, J shed 5 bases, and the junction held 10 bases outside the gene matches. The CDR3 has 18 amino acids. The germline V gene has CDR1 GTSNPN and CDR2 SVGIG (reference sequence). The CDR3 region has the DNA TGTGCCTGGAGTAAGGGGACTAGCGGGAGATCAGGAACCGGGGAGCTGTTTTTT. Its translation: CAWSKGTSGRSGTGELFF.

This rearrangement joins TRBV7-9 to TRBJ2-5; D is possibly TRBD2 (7 bases). CDR3 length equals 14 residues. CDR1 and CDR2 from the germline V gene are SEHNR and FQNEAQ (reference sequence). V gave up 7 bases and J gave up 4 bases, with 16 bases separating them. The CDR3 region is CASTRGGGGETQYF. CDR3 sequence (DNA): TGTGCCAGCACCCGAGGGGGGGGTGGAGAGACCCAGTACTTC.

The chain employs TRBV19 and TRBJ1-2, with 9 bases lining up with TRBD1. The germline V gene has CDR1 LNHDA and CDR2 SQIVND (reference sequence). This CDR3 is built from 14 residues. V dropped 4 bases and J dropped 3; count of bases not matched to a gene: 3. CDR3 sequence (DNA): TGTGCCAGTAGTAGCCGGGACAGGGACTATGGCTACACCTTC. Translation gives CASSSRDRDYGYTF.

The genes are TRBV7-6 and TRBJ2-7, with D unresolved. CDR1 SGHVS and CDR2 FNYEAQ come from the germline V gene. The germline V and J ends were trimmed by 6 bases and 6 bases, with 18 bases remaining between them. The CDR3 sequence is 14 residues long. The CDR3 DNA sequence: TGTGCCAGCAGTCCGCTCAGCAGGCCAACCGAGCAGTACGTC. This gives the protein CASSPLSRPTEQYV.

The V gene is TRBV6-1, the J gene TRBJ1-5; 7 nucleotides line up with TRBD1. Germline V CDR1 and CDR2: MNHNS, SASEGT. The CDR3 extends over 20 amino acids. Trimming took 0 bases from V and 3 from J; bases not matched to a gene: 17. The CDR3 nucleotides are TGTGCCAGCAGTGAAGCGGTCGGTCTATTGCGGGACAGAAACAATCAGCCCCAGCATTTT. Its protein is CASSEAVGLLRDRNNQPQHF.

The chain carries TRBV19 and TRBJ2-1, with 8 bases fitting TRBD1. The ends lost 7 bases at V and 5 bases at J; junction bases unmatched: 7. The CDR3 has 14 residues. Germline lookup yields CDR1 LNHDA and CDR2 SQIVND (reference sequence). CDR3 amino acids: CASTIGQGNNEQFF. CDR3 DNA: TGTGCCAGTACCATAGGACAGGGAAACAATGAGCAGTTCTTC.

The chain employs TRBV20-1 and TRBJ1-1; D possibly corresponds to TRBD1 (5 bases). Germline V gene lookup returns CDR1 DFQATT and CDR2 SNEGSKA (reference sequence). The V end was cut by 4 bases, the J end by 11 bases, with 11 bases between. There are 10 residues in the CDR3. CDR3: CSAMGTPAFF. The CDR3 DNA sequence: TGCAGTGCTATGGGGACTCCGGCTTTCTTT.

The V call is TRBV30, the J call TRBJ2-3; TRBD2 aligns across 11 bases. The CDR3 length is 13 residues. After removal of 4 bases from V and 3 bases from J, the junction contained 0 bases not matched to a gene. Per the germline V gene, CDR1 is GTSNPN and CDR2 is SVGIG (reference sequence). The CDR3 DNA follows: TGTGCCTGGACTAGCGGGGGGACAGATACGCAGTATTTT. Amino acids: CAWTSGGTDTQYF.

A single count supports this clone. This chain joins TRBV6-5 and TRBJ2-3; 10 nucleotides match TRBD2. The germline V gene has CDR1 MNHEY and CDR2 SVGAGI. This CDR3 is built from 16 residues. The V and J ends lost 2 bases and 6 bases, in that order; junction bases with no gene match: 8. This CDR3 is CASSYRTSGRGDTQYF. The CDR3 DNA sequence: TGTGCCAGCAGTTACAGGACTAGCGGAAGGGGGGATACGCAGTATTTT.

The CDR3: CASTIGVNTEAFF. DNA of the CDR3: TGTGCCAGCACCATCGGAGTGAACACTGAAGCTTTCTTT. J is TRBJ1-1 and V is TRBV6-5; no clear D. The CDR3 spans 13 residues. Per the germline V gene, CDR1 is MNHEY and CDR2 is SVGAGI. V was shortened by 7 bases and J by 0 bases, with 9 bases between the two germline ends.

CDR3 DNA sequence: TGCGCCAGCAGCTTGACAGGGCTTAGTGGAAACACCATATATTTT. It codes for CASSLTGLSGNTIYF. The V and J genes are TRBV5-1 and TRBJ1-3; tentative D call: TRBD1 (6 bases). Germline CDR1 reads SGHRS; CDR2 reads YFSETQ. Trimming pared 1 base from V and 3 bases from J, leaving 11 bases between. CDR3 length: 15 residues. The whole variable domain, filled in from reference TRBV5-1 and TRBJ1-3, reads KAGVTQTPRYLIKTRGQQVTLSCSPISGHRSVSWYQQTPGQGLQFLFEYFSETQRNKGNFPGRFSGRQFSNSRSEMNVSTLELGDSALYLCASSLTGLSGNTIYFGEGSWLTVV.

The chain is built from TRBV5-4 and TRBJ2-1; D ambiguous. The CDR3 runs 15 residues. Trimming shortened V by 2 bases and J by 4 bases, and 13 bases separated the two germline ends. Looked up from germline, CDR1 is SGHNT and CDR2 is YYREEE (reference sequence). This CDR3 is CASSLPGSHYNEQFF. In DNA, the CDR3 is TGTGCCAGCAGCTTACCAGGCAGCCATTACAATGAGCAGTTCTTC.

This clone has just a few counts. V is TRBV3-1 (or the pseudogene TRBV3-2) and J is TRBJ2-7, with a tentative D call TRBD1 (7 bases). From germline, CDR1 is LGHDT and CDR2 YNNKEL (reference sequence). With 1 base removed from V and 0 bases from J, the gap between germline ends came to 13 bases. This CDR3 is built from 16 residues. The CDR3 DNA follows: TGTGCCAGCAGCCAAGGCAGGGGGGCTCCCTCCTACGAGCAGTACTTC. Protein sequence: CASSQGRGAPSYEQYF.

This clone was picked up a small number of times. The chain links TRBV19 to TRBJ1-2; 8 bases align to TRBD1. The length of the CDR3 is 18 residues. Germline CDR1 LNHDA, CDR2 SQIVND (reference sequence). The V gene end was trimmed by 5 bases and the J gene end by 2 bases; junction bases not matched to a gene: 16. CDR3 in DNA: TGTGCCAGTAGTCCGAGTAGGACAGGGAATACAATAAACTATGGCTACACCTTC. Translating it yields CASSPSRTGNTINYGYTF.

The rearrangement links TRBV28 to TRBJ1-1, with D possibly matching TRBD1 (5 bases). The ends were cut back, 3 bases at V and 1 base at J, with 9 bases in the middle. Germline lookup yields CDR1 MDHEN and CDR2 SYDVKM. The CDR3 covers 14 residues. The CDR3 bases are TGTGCCAGCAGTTTGTCAGGGTCGAACACTGAAGCTTTCTTT. Its translation is CASSLSGSNTEAFF.

The genes are TRBV18 and TRBJ1-1; possibly TRBD1 for D (6 bases). The CDR3 consists of 15 residues. The V end lost 3 bases, the J end lost 3 bases, and 14 bases lay between the germline ends. Germline V gene sequence: CDR1 KGHSH, CDR2 LQKENI. CDR3 in amino acids: CASSPSPQGYTEAFF. The CDR3 nucleotides read TGTGCCAGCTCACCCTCCCCACAGGGCTACACTGAAGCTTTCTTT.

This rearrangement joins TRBV30 to TRBJ1-1; D is unclear. From germline, CDR1 is GTSNPN and CDR2 SVGIG (reference sequence). With 5 bases removed from V and 11 bases from J, the gap between germline ends came to 12 bases. This CDR3 spans 10 amino acids. The CDR3 sequence: CAWSGRRAFF. Written as DNA, the CDR3 is TGTGCCTGGTCGGGGAGGCGGGCTTTCTTT.

In this sample, this clone turned up once. V usage is TRBV2 and J usage is TRBJ1-5, with TRBD1 matching 7 bases. Germline V gives CDR1 SNHLY, CDR2 FYNNEI. Trimming took 6 bases from V and 3 from J; bases not matched to a gene: 8. This CDR3 spans 15 amino acids. The CDR3 DNA sequence: TGTGCCAGCAGACTTGGACAGGCGAACAATCAGCCCCAGCATTTT. Translation: CASRLGQANNQPQHF.

The genes are TRBV5-8 and TRBJ2-7; D is undetermined. This CDR3 has 12 residues. V was trimmed by 3 bases and J by 3 bases, leaving 7 bases between them. Germline V lookup: CDR1 SGHTS, CDR2 YDEGEE. The CDR3 DNA is TGTGCCAGCAGCTCCGACAACTACGAGCAGTACTTC. As protein: CASSSDNYEQYF.

The chain has TRBV19 and TRBJ1-6, with a weak D call TRBD1 (5 bases). The CDR3 has 13 residues. CDR1 is LNHDA and CDR2 is SQIVND in the germline V gene (reference sequence). V lost 6 bases to trimming and J lost 6 bases, with 9 bases between them. This CDR3 reads CASSLQVNSPLHF. The CDR3 DNA sequence: TGTGCCAGTAGCCTACAGGTTAATTCACCCCTCCACTTT.

The chain is built from TRBV9 and TRBJ2-3; tentatively, D is TRBD2 (6 bases). CDR1 is SGDLS, CDR2 YYNGEE, per germline. This CDR3 spans 14 amino acids. Trimming shortened V by 0 bases and J by 6 bases, and 11 bases separated the two germline ends. The CDR3 region is CASSVGLAGDTQYF. The CDR3 DNA sequence: TGTGCCAGCAGCGTAGGACTGGCGGGGGATACGCAGTATTTT.